The 23 T cell receptor beta chains below all came from one sample that was sequenced in a study of PD-L1 blockade in urothelial cancer. Time point: pretreatment peripheral blood. TCRdb keeps only in-frame clones here, not all; method: immunoSEQ multiplex PCR. The top ten hold 2% to 2.5% of the sample, which has 95,000 or so clones, around 86% seen once. The sample consisted of PBMCs, taken around atezolizumab (anti-PD-L1) treatment. These receptors were collected from a man in his 60s with urothelial cancer.

The chain couples TRBV28 to TRBJ2-7, with a tentative D call TRBD1 (6 bases). Trimming cost V 6 bases and J 0 bases, with 12 bases left between them. The CDR3 spans 14 residues. In germline, CDR1 is MDHEN, CDR2 SYDVKM. CDR3 coding DNA: TGTGCCAGCAGCGAAACAGGGAGCTCCTACGAGCAGTACTTC. Its protein product is CASSETGSSYEQYF.

This clone was seen only once. The chain employs TRBV4-2 and TRBJ1-5, with D unclear. The V end lost 0 bases, the J end lost 9 bases, and 9 bases lay between the germline ends. Germline CDR1 LGHNA, CDR2 YNFKEQ. CDR3 length: 13 amino acids. CDR3 sequence (DNA): TGTGCCAGCAGCCAAGATGAGGTGGGGCCCCAGCATTTT. Protein sequence: CASSQDEVGPQHF.

This sequence joins TRBV19 and TRBJ2-2, with D maybe TRBD1 (5 bases). Germline V gene sequence: CDR1 LNHDA, CDR2 SQIVND (reference sequence). CDR3 length equals 14 residues. V was trimmed by 11 bases and J by 0 bases, leaving 13 bases between them. The CDR3 region has the DNA TGTGCCGGCGGATCAGGGACGAACACCGGGGAGCTGTTTTTT. It is translated as CAGGSGTNTGELFF.

The chain uses TRBV18 and TRBJ1-1; 7 nucleotides align to TRBD1. This CDR3 is 14 amino acids long. Trimming cost V 3 bases and J 0 bases; bases outside gene matches: 1. Germline values: CDR1 KGHSH, CDR2 LQKENI. In DNA form, the CDR3 reads TGTGCCAGCTCACCGGGACAGATGAACACTGAAGCTTTCTTT. This codes for CASSPGQMNTEAFF.

V is TRBV6-5 and J is TRBJ2-1; TRBD2 matches at 11 bases. Germline CDR1 is MNHEY and CDR2 is SVGAGI. J lost 8 bases, V lost 4 bases, and 10 bases had no gene match. The CDR3 covers 16 residues. The CDR3 sequence is CASSSTSGAPGYEQFF. Written as DNA, the CDR3 is TGTGCCAGCAGTTCGACTAGCGGGGCCCCCGGGTATGAGCAGTTCTTC.

The chain uses TRBV18 and TRBJ2-5; no definite D call. Germline lookup yields CDR1 KGHSH and CDR2 LQKENI. The CDR3 runs 12 residues. Between the trimmed V and J ends, which lost 1 base and 4 bases, there was a span of 4 bases. Here the CDR3 reads CASSPRGETQYF. The CDR3 nucleotides read TGTGCCAGCTCACCACGAGGAGAGACCCAGTACTTC. Combining the CDR3 with reference TRBV18 and TRBJ2-5 gives the whole variable domain NAGVMQNPRHLVRRRGQEARLRCSPMKGHSHVYWYRQLPEEGLKFMVYLQKENIIDESGMPKERFSAEFPKEGPSILRIQQVVRGDSAAYFCASSPRGETQYFGPGTRLLVL.

The chain employs TRBV13 and TRBJ1-3; D remains unclear. Trimming removed 1 base from V and 9 bases from J, with 13 bases in between. Looked up from germline, CDR1 is PRHDT and CDR2 is FYEKMQ (reference sequence). The CDR3 spans 14 residues. The CDR3 region is CASSLESTPGTIYF. CDR3 nucleotides: TGTGCCAGCAGCTTAGAGTCAACCCCCGGCACCATATATTTT.

As DNA, the CDR3 is TGTGCCAGCAGTAAGTTGGTAGGGGTCTCCTACGAGCAGTACTTC. This codes for CASSKLVGVSYEQYF. The gene calls are TRBV28 and TRBJ2-7; possibly TRBD1 for D (5 bases). Germline V gene data show CDR1 as MDHEN and CDR2 as SYDVKM. Trimming cost V 5 bases and J 0 bases, with 14 bases left between them. The CDR3 has 15 residues.

In this sample, this clone turned up once. The chain combines TRBV5-1 with TRBJ2-3; 9 bases match TRBD2. Germline V gene lookup returns CDR1 SGHRS and CDR2 YFSETQ. The V gene end was trimmed by 3 bases and the J gene end by 2 bases; junction bases not matched to a gene: 13. CDR3 length: 18 residues. The CDR3 is CASSSQGSSGTITDTQYF. The CDR3 DNA reads TGCGCCAGCAGCTCACAGGGTTCTAGCGGGACCATCACAGATACGCAGTATTTT.

CDR3 amino acids: CASSKQGRNNQPQHF. The DNA of the CDR3 is TGTGCCAGCTCAAAACAGGGTCGGAACAATCAGCCCCAGCATTTT. J is TRBJ1-5 and V is TRBV18, with D possibly matching TRBD1 (6 bases). The CDR3 runs 15 residues. Germline V CDR1 and CDR2: KGHSH, LQKENI. V dropped 5 bases and J dropped 3 bases, with 14 bases sitting between them.

J is TRBJ2-7 and V is TRBV10-2; D possibly corresponds to TRBD1 (6 bases). The CDR3 is 12 residues long. CDR1 is WSHSY and CDR2 is SAAADI in the germline V gene. V lost 11 bases to trimming and J lost 6 bases, with 17 bases between them. DNA of the CDR3: TGCGCCTGCCACAGGGAAACCGGCGAGCAGTACTTC. It is translated as CACHRETGEQYF.

The chain links TRBV15 to TRBJ2-4; a weak D match, TRBD2 (5 bases). V lost 1 base, J lost 6 bases, and 10 bases lay in between. The CDR3 consists of 14 residues. Looked up from germline, CDR1 is LNHNV and CDR2 is YYDKDF (reference sequence). This CDR3 is CATSRVAGGNIQYF. The CDR3, as DNA: TGTGCCACCAGCAGAGTGGCAGGAGGAAACATTCAGTACTTC.

The V call is TRBV5-4, the J call TRBJ2-7; possibly TRBD2 for D (6 bases). V lost 4 bases, J lost 9 bases, and 17 bases lay in between. Germline V CDR1 and CDR2: SGHNT, YYREEE (reference sequence). This CDR3 comprises 13 residues. CDR3 DNA: TGTGCCAGCAGCATGGGACTCCTCGGCGGGCAGTACTTC. This gives the protein CASSMGLLGGQYF.

This clone was counted a few times. J is TRBJ2-1 and V is TRBV27; TRBD2 aligns across 8 bases. Germline CDR1 is MNHEY and CDR2 is SMNVEV (reference sequence). The CDR3 totals 15 residues. The trim removed 10 bases at V and 1 base at J, leaving 9 bases unmatched. Here the CDR3 reads CATRARGVSYNEQFF. CDR3 DNA: TGTGCCACCAGAGCGCGGGGGGTATCCTACAATGAGCAGTTCTTC.

The chain links TRBV6-5 to TRBJ1-2; a possible D gene is TRBD1 (6 bases). This CDR3 has 14 amino acids. V was pared by 2 bases and J by 5 bases, with 12 bases between. CDR1 MNHEY and CDR2 SVGAGI come from the germline V gene. This CDR3 reads CASSYLPGQYGYTF. CDR3 nucleotides: TGTGCCAGCAGTTACCTCCCAGGACAGTATGGCTACACCTTC.

CDR3 region: CASSPSGSMTDTQYF. CDR3 bases: TGTGCCAGCAGTCCTAGCGGGAGTATGACAGATACGCAGTATTTT. The rearrangement joins TRBV28 to TRBJ2-3, with 10 bases fitting TRBD2. CDR1 is MDHEN and CDR2 is SYDVKM in the germline V gene. Trimming removed 5 bases from V and 3 bases from J; junction bases left unmatched: 5. CDR3 size: 15 residues.

This chain uses TRBV5-4 with TRBJ2-7, with D tentatively TRBD2 (6 bases). Trimming took 3 bases from V and 3 from J, leaving 16 bases between them. This CDR3 has 15 amino acids. Germline CDR1 is SGHNT and CDR2 is YYREEE (reference sequence). This CDR3 is CASSSLGRRGYEQYF. The CDR3 DNA follows: TGTGCCAGCAGCTCCCTCGGTCGGCGGGGCTACGAGCAGTACTTC.

CDR3 nucleotides: TGTGCCAGCAGTGACCGATTTAGCGGGAGCTACAATGAGCAGTTCTTC. It codes for CASSDRFSGSYNEQFF. The chain employs TRBV6-4 and TRBJ2-1, with 9 bases matching TRBD2. Germline trimming cut 2 bases from V and 3 bases from J; bases unmatched to any gene: 5. This CDR3 spans 16 amino acids. Germline lookup yields CDR1 MRHNA and CDR2 SNTAGT.

The V gene is TRBV2, the J gene TRBJ1-3; D gene ambiguous. CDR3 length: 16 amino acids. Germline-derived CDR1 and CDR2 are SNHLY and FYNNEI. Deletions cut 4 bases from V and 2 bases from J, with 15 bases between. CDR3 region: CASSGAEGFTGNTIYF. The DNA for the CDR3 is TGTGCCAGCAGTGGGGCAGAAGGTTTCACTGGAAACACCATATATTTT.

As concerns this clone: Compared with germline, one end of the junction differs, possibly owing to a read error. The V and J genes are TRBV30 and TRBJ2-2; the D is unclear. This CDR3 comprises 13 residues. In germline, CDR1 is GTSNPN, CDR2 SVGIG (reference sequence). The DNA for the CDR3 is TGTGCTTGGAAATTTACGAACACCGGGGAGCTGTTTTTT. This gives the protein CAWKFTNTGELFF.

The rearrangement joins TRBV11-3 to TRBJ2-1, with TRBD1 matching 8 bases. This CDR3 region has 15 residues. CDR1 is SGHNT and CDR2 is YENEEA in the germline V gene. Trimming cost V 5 bases and J 5 bases; bases outside gene matches: 8. CDR3 nucleotide sequence: TGTGCCAGCAGCATCACAGGGGGTCACGACAATGAGCAGTTCTTC. Its translation: CASSITGGHDNEQFF.

By sample fraction, this clone is medium-sized (0.01 to 0.1%). The chain employs TRBV7-8 and TRBJ1-5; TRBD1 might be the D (5 bases). V was shortened by 3 bases and J by 7 bases, with 16 bases between the two germline ends. The CDR3 sequence is 15 residues long. Per the germline V gene, CDR1 is SGHVS and CDR2 is FQNEAQ. The CDR3, as DNA: TGTGCCAGCAGCTTTGGCGGCAGGGTTGGGCAGCCCCAGCATTTT. Its protein product is CASSFGGRVGQPQHF.

This chain connects TRBV7-3 to TRBJ1-1, with 10 nucleotides matching TRBD1. The CDR3 sequence is 15 residues long. With 3 bases clipped from V and 5 bases from J, the junction kept 6 bases outside the gene matches. The germline V gene has CDR1 SGHTA and CDR2 FQGTGA. CDR3 residues: CASSFFGTGATEAFF. The CDR3 DNA is TGTGCCAGCAGCTTTTTCGGGACAGGGGCGACTGAAGCTTTCTTT. The entire variable domain, with the rest obtained from reference TRBV7-3 and TRBJ1-1, is as follows: GAGVSQTPSNKVTEKGKYVELRCDPISGHTALYWYRQSLGQGPEFLIYFQGTGAADDSGLPNDRFFAVRPEGSVSTLKIQRTERGDSAVYLCASSFFGTGATEAFFGQGTRLTVV.